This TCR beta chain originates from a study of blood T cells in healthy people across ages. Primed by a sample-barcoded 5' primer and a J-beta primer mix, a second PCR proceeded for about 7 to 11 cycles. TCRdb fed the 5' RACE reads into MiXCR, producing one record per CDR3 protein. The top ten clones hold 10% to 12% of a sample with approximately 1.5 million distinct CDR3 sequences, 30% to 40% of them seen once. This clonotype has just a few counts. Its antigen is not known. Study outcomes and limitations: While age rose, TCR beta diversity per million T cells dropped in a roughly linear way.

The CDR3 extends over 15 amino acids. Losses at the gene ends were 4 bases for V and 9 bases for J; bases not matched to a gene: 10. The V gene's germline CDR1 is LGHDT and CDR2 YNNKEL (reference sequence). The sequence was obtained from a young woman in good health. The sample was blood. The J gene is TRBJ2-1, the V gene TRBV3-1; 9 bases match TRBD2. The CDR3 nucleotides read TGTGCCAGCAGCCCGACGGAGCGGGGGGAGGGTGAGCAGTTCTTC. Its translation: CASSPTERGEGEQFF.